A single T cell receptor (beta chain) is shown here with its context. These data come from a study of T-cell memory formation after mild COVID-19. TCRdb fed the 5' RACE reads into MiXCR, producing one record per CDR3 protein. Among 470,000 or so distinct CDR3 sequences listed, over 15% were seen once. V lost 7 bases and J lost 2, with 22 bases in between. This CDR3 spans 16 amino acids. In germline, CDR1 is DFQATT, CDR2 SNEGSKA (reference sequence). The origin of this receptor is an adult woman who had mild COVID-19 (a few samples of this study predate the infection). Cell type and time point are not known. V and J are TRBV20-1 and TRBJ2-3; a weak D match, TRBD2 (6 bases). Sequenced input: PBMCs or a T cell subset sorted from them (not recorded which). As DNA, the CDR3 is TGCAGTGTTGCCGACGTAGAGCGGGCCCCCACAGATACGCAGTATTTT. Translated: CSVADVERAPTDTQYF.